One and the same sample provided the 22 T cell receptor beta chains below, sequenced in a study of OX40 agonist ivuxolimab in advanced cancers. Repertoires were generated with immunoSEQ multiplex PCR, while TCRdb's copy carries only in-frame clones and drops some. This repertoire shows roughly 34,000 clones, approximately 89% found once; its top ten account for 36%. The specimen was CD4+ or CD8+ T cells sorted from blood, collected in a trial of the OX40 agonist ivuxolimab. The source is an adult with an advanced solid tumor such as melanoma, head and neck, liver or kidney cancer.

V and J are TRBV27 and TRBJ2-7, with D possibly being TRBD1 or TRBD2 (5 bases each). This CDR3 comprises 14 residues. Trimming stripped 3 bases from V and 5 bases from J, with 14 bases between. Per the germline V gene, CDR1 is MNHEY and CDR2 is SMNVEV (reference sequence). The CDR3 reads CASSFGGSLDEQYF. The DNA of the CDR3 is TGTGCCAGCAGTTTTGGGGGTTCTTTGGACGAGCAGTACTTC.

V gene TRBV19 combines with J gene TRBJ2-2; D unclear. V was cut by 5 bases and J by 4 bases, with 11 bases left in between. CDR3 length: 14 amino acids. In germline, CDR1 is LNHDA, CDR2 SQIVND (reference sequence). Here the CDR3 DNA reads TGTGCCAGTAGTCTGTGGACGGCCACCGGGGAGCTGTTTTTT. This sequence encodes CASSLWTATGELFF.

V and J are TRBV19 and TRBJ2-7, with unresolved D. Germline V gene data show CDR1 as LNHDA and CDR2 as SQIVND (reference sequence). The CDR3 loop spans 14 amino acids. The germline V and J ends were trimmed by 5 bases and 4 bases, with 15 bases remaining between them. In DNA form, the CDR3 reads TGTGCCAGTAGTCCCGGGTCCGGTGGATACGAGCAGTACTTC. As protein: CASSPGSGGYEQYF.

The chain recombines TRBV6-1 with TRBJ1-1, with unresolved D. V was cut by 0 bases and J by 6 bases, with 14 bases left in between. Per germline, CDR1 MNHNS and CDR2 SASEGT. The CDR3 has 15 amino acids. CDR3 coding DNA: TGTGCCAGCAGTGAAGCGTTTGGGAGATTAGCTGAAGCTTTCTTT. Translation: CASSEAFGRLAEAFF.

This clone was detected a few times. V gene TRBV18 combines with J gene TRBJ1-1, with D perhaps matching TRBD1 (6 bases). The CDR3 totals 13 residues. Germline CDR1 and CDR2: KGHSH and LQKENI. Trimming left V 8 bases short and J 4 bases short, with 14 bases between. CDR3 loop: CASALGGGTEAFF. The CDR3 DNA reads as TGTGCCAGCGCCCTGGGGGGCGGCACTGAAGCTTTCTTT.

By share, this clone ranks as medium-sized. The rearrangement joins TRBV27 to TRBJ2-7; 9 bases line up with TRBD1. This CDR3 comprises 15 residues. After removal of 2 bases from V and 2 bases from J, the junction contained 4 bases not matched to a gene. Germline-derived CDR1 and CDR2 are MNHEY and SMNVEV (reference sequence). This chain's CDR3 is CASSLGTGSAYEQYF. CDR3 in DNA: TGTGCCAGCAGTTTAGGGACAGGGAGTGCCTACGAGCAGTACTTC.

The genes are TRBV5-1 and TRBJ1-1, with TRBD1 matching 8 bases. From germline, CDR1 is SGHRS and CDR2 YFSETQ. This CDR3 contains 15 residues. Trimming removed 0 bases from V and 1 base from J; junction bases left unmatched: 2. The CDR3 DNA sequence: TGCGCCAGCAGCTTGGGACAGGGGACGAACACTGAAGCTTTCTTT. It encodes CASSLGQGTNTEAFF.

As DNA, the CDR3 is TGTGCCAGCAGCTTAGACGTCGACGAGCAGTACTTC. Protein sequence: CASSLDVDEQYF. The chain carries TRBV7-9 and TRBJ2-7; D uncertain. Trimming cost V 1 base and J 5 bases, with 6 bases left between them. Germline-derived CDR1 and CDR2 are SEHNR and FQNEAQ (reference sequence). This CDR3 region has 12 residues. The entire variable domain, with the rest obtained from reference TRBV7-9 and TRBJ2-7, is as follows: DTGVSQNPRHKITKRGQNVTFRCDPISEHNRLYWYRQTLGQGPEFLTYFQNEAQLEKSRLLSDRFSAERPKGSFSTLEIQRTEQGDSAMYLCASSLDVDEQYFGPGTRLTVT.

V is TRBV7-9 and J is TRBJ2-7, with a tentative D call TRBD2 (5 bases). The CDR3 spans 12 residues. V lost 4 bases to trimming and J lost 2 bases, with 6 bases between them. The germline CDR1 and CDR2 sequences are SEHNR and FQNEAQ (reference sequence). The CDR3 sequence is CASSSGTYEQYF. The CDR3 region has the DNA TGTGCCAGCAGCTCCGGGACCTACGAGCAGTACTTC. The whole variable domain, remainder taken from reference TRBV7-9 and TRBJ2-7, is DTGVSQNPRHKITKRGQNVTFRCDPISEHNRLYWYRQTLGQGPEFLTYFQNEAQLEKSRLLSDRFSAERPKGSFSTLEIQRTEQGDSAMYLCASSSGTYEQYFGPGTRLTVT.

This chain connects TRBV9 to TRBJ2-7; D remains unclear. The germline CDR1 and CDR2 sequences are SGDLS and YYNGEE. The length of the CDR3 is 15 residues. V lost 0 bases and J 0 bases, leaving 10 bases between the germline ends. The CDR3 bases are TGTGCCAGCAGCGTAGGGCAGGTGCCCTCCTACGAGCAGTACTTC. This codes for CASSVGQVPSYEQYF.

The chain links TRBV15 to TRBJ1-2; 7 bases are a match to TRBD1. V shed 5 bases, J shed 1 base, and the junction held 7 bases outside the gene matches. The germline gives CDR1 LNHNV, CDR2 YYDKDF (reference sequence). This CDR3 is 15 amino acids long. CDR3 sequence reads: CATSANRGLNYGYTF. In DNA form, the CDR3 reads TGTGCCACCAGCGCCAACAGGGGCCTTAACTATGGCTACACCTTC.

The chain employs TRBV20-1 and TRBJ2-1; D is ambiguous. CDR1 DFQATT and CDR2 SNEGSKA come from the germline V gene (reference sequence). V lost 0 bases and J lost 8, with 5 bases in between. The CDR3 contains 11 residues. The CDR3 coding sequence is TGCAGTGCTAGAGAATTTGATGAGCAGTTCTTC. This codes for CSAREFDEQFF.

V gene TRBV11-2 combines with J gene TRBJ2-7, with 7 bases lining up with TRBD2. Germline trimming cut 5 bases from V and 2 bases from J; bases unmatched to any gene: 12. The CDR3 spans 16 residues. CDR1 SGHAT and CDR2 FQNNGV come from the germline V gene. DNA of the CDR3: TGTGCCAGCAGCCTCGTAACGGGAGGACCTCCCTACGAGCAGTACTTC. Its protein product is CASSLVTGGPPYEQYF.

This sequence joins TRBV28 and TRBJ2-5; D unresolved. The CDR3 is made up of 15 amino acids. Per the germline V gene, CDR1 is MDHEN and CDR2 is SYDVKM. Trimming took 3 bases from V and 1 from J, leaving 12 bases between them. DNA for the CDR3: TGTGCCAGCAGTTTCTACGGACGGATCCAAGAGACCCAGTACTTC. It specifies CASSFYGRIQETQYF. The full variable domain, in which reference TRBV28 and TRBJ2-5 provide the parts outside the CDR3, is DVKVTQSSRYLVKRTGEKVFLECVQDMDHENMFWYRQDPGLGLRLIYFSYDVKMKEKGDIPEGYSVSREKKERFSLILESASTNQTSMYLCASSFYGRIQETQYFGPGTRLLVL.

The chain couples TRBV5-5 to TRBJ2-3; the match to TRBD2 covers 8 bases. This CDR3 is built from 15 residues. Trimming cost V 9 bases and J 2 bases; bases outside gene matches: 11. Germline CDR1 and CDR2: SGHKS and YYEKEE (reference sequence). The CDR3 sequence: CATTRVGLVTDTQYF. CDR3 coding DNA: TGTGCCACCACACGCGTGGGACTAGTCACAGATACGCAGTATTTT.

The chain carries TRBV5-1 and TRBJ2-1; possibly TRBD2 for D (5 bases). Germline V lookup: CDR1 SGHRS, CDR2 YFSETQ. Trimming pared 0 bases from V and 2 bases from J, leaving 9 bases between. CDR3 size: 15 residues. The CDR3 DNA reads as TGCGCCAGCAGCTTGGATAGCGCTACCTACAATGAGCAGTTCTTC. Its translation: CASSLDSATYNEQFF.

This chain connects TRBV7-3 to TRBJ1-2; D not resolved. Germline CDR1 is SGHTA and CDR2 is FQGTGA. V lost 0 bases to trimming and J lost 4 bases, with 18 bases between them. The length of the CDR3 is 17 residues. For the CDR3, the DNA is TGTGCCAGCAGCTTAACCTCTCAGACACGGACGGTCTATGGCTACACCTTC. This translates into CASSLTSQTRTVYGYTF.

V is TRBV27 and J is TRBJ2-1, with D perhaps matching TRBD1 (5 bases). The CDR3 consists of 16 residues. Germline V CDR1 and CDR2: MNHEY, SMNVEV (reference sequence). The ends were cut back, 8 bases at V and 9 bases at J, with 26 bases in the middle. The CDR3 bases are TGTGCCAGCGCTCCATCCCCCGGCCAGGGCCTTGTTGAGCAGTTCTTC. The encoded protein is CASAPSPGQGLVEQFF.

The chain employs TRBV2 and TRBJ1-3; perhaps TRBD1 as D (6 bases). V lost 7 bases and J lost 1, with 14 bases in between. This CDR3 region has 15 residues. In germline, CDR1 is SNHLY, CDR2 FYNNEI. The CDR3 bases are TGTGCCAGCACTGCGGACAGACTTTCTGGAAACACCATATATTTT. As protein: CASTADRLSGNTIYF.

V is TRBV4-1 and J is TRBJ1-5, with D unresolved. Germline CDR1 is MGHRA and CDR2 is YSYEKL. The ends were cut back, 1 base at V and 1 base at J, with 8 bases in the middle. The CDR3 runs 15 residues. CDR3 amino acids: CASSQVKQSNQPQHF. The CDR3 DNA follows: TGCGCCAGCAGCCAAGTAAAACAGAGCAATCAGCCCCAGCATTTT.

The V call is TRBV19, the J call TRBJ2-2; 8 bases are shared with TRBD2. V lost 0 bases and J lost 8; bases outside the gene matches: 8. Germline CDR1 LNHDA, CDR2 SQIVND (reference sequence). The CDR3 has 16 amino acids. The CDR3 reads CASSIELADLRGELFF. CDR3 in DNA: TGTGCCAGTAGTATAGAACTAGCGGACCTTAGGGGGGAGCTGTTTTTT.

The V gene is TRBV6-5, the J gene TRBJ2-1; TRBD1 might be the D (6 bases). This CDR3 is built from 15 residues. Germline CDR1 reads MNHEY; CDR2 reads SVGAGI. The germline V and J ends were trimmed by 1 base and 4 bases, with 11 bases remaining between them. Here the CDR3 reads CASSYYPGQYNEQFF. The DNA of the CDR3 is TGTGCCAGCAGTTACTACCCGGGACAATACAATGAGCAGTTCTTC.